This entry lists 12 T cell receptor beta chains sequenced from one sample in a study of control samples from healthy donors and cancer patients. The method was immunoSEQ multiplex PCR; TCRdb's version includes in-frame clones alone and lacks a portion of them. The table lists under 110,000 clones, roughly 91% of them singletons. Sequenced: blood. These TCRs come from a man aged 25 to 40 in good health.

The rearrangement joins TRBV3-1 (or the pseudogene TRBV3-2) to TRBJ2-2, with 7 bases aligning to TRBD2. J lost 7 bases, V lost 1 base, and 0 bases had no gene match. The CDR3 extends over 13 amino acids. The V gene's germline CDR1 is LGHDT and CDR2 YNNKEL (reference sequence). The CDR3 here is CASSQGGGGELFF. CDR3 nucleotides: TGTGCCAGCAGCCAAGGGGGGGGCGGGGAGCTGTTTTTT.

This chain uses TRBV6-6 with TRBJ1-3, with a weak D call TRBD1 (6 bases). This CDR3 comprises 16 residues. Per germline, CDR1 MNHNY and CDR2 SVGAGI (reference sequence). The V gene lost 6 bases and the J gene lost 1 base, with 16 bases spanning the gap. CDR3 residues: CASRGIGTLSGNTIYF. CDR3 in DNA: TGTGCCAGCAGGGGCATCGGGACACTTTCTGGAAACACCATATATTTT.

Regarding this clone: Because the CDR3's place on the DNA is in doubt, the DNA is left out and the CDR3 is given as listed by TCRdb. The chain links TRBV21-1 to TRBJ1-1. TRBV21-1 constitutes a pseudogene. Ends included, the CDR3 has 14 residues. Here the CDR3 reads CASSSFGSGTEAFF.

In its sample, this clone was seen once. The genes are TRBV18 and TRBJ2-7; D gene uncertain. Between the trimmed V and J ends, which lost 4 bases and 3 bases, there was a span of 10 bases. Germline V gene data show CDR1 as KGHSH and CDR2 as LQKENI. This CDR3 region has 13 residues. The CDR3 bases are TGTGCCAGCTCACTAGGAGCCTTCTACGAGCAGTACTTC. Protein product: CASSLGAFYEQYF.

This chain joins TRBV30 and TRBJ2-5, with 10 bases identical to TRBD2. The CDR3 is 14 residues long. Germline V lookup: CDR1 GTSNPN, CDR2 SVGIG (reference sequence). Losses at the gene ends were 3 bases for V and 5 bases for J; bases not matched to a gene: 6. CDR3: CAWSQGGLAETQYF. The CDR3 region has the DNA TGTGCCTGGAGCCAGGGGGGACTAGCGGAGACCCAGTACTTC.

The chain combines TRBV2 with TRBJ1-1; 9 bases align to TRBD1. The germline CDR1 and CDR2 sequences are SNHLY and FYNNEI. Unmatched junction bases numbered 10, after V lost 7 bases and J lost 1 base. The length of the CDR3 is 16 residues. The CDR3 region is CASITGQGLRNTEAFF. The CDR3 DNA sequence: TGTGCCAGCATAACCGGACAGGGGCTGAGGAACACTGAAGCTTTCTTT.

The CDR3 region has the DNA TGTGCCAGCAGTTACGGGGGAGGGCACACCGGGGAGCTGTTTTTT. Its protein product is CASSYGGGHTGELFF. V and J are TRBV6-2 or TRBV6-3 and TRBJ2-2, with 7 bases identical to TRBD2. The CDR3 length is 15 residues. V trimming: 2 bases; J trimming: 3 bases; junction bases outside the gene matches: 3. Germline CDR1 reads MNHEY; CDR2 reads SVGEGT.

The rearrangement uses TRBV5-1 and TRBJ2-3; D possibly matches TRBD1 or TRBD2 (5 bases each). CDR1 and CDR2 from the germline V gene are SGHRS and YFSETQ. The CDR3 contains 15 residues. V lost 2 bases and J lost 1, with 11 bases in between. CDR3 protein: CASSFTGPGTDTQYF. CDR3 DNA: TGCGCCAGCAGCTTCACGGGACCTGGCACAGATACGCAGTATTTT.

The V and J genes are TRBV7-9 and TRBJ1-4; D possibly corresponds to TRBD1 (5 bases). Germline CDR1 is SEHNR and CDR2 is FQNEAQ (reference sequence). With 8 bases removed from V and 7 bases from J, the gap between germline ends came to 23 bases. The CDR3 has 16 residues. CDR3 in amino acids: CASAIGGGDGGEKLFF. The CDR3 coding sequence is TGTGCCAGCGCAATCGGCGGGGGGGACGGGGGTGAAAAACTGTTTTTT.

This chain joins TRBV28 and TRBJ2-3, with D perhaps TRBD2 (6 bases). Per germline, CDR1 MDHEN and CDR2 SYDVKM. V was clipped by 10 bases and J by 3 bases, with 11 bases between them. There are 12 residues in the CDR3. The CDR3: CATASVTDTQYF. The DNA of the CDR3 is TGTGCCACCGCTAGCGTTACAGATACGCAGTATTTT.

The J gene is TRBJ1-5, the V gene TRBV4-3; 9 bases are a match to TRBD1. From germline, CDR1 is LGHNA and CDR2 YSLEER. The CDR3 spans 16 residues. V lost 0 bases to trimming and J lost 7 bases; unmatched junction nucleotides: 7. The CDR3 nucleotides are TGCGCCAGCAGCCAAGATTTGACAGGGGGATGGCAGCCCCAGCATTTT. It translates to CASSQDLTGGWQPQHF.

This sequence joins TRBV27 and TRBJ2-7, with a tentative D call TRBD1 (6 bases). V was shortened by 5 bases and J by 5 bases, with 19 bases between the two germline ends. This CDR3 spans 15 amino acids. The germline CDR1 and CDR2 sequences are MNHEY and SMNVEV (reference sequence). In nucleotides, the CDR3 is TGTGCCAGCAGTCCACGGGACAACCCATCCCACGAGCAGTACTTC. The encoded protein is CASSPRDNPSHEQYF.